This TCR beta chain was sequenced in a study of human T cells and chemical hapten exposure. About the research overall: Each patch test put 0.01% DPC on the upper back, and results were read at 6 days.

This CDR3 contains 13 residues. Trimming cost V 5 bases and J 5 bases, with 12 bases left between them. Germline V gives CDR1 SEHNR, CDR2 FQNEAQ (reference sequence). What the library attached to individual cDNA molecules were unique molecular identifiers. TCRdb redid the calling of the RACE reads with MiXCR, one entry per CDR3 protein. The sample has approximately 320,000 distinct CDR3 sequences; about 5.4% are singletons. Time point here: pre-sensitization, week 0. Indicated treatment: therapeutic diphenylcyclopropenone sensitization with weekly scalp DPC. This chain joins TRBV7-9 and TRBJ1-2, with unresolved D. This sequence originates from a woman between 18 and 30 years old with alopecia areata. Some clones in this sample may be carry-over from other donors' samples. The input for sequencing was whole blood, taken in connection with sensitization to the hapten diphenylcyclopropenone (DPC). In DNA, the CDR3 is TGTGCCAGCAGCCCGGATTTGGGTTATGGCTACACCTTC. Residues: CASSPDLGYGYTF.